These T cell receptor beta chains were read from a single sample in a study of radiotherapy plus CTLA-4 blockade in lung cancer. Here immunoSEQ multiplex PCR was the method, and the copy in TCRdb shows in-frame clones only, minus some. Of around 99,000 clones detected, just over 85% appear once; the ten largest clones hold 4.5% to 6%. Sequences were derived from peripheral blood, sampled from a patient treated with radiotherapy plus ipilimumab. Every receptor here comes from a human donor with non-small cell lung cancer that progressed on radiotherapy plus ipilimumab. The CDR3 runs from the conserved cysteine through the conserved F or W. A D gene is named only where the DNA matches it firmly. Rows may omit the clone size; those that give it use once, few, many or a size class.

d_gene,v_gene,j_gene,abundance,len,CDR3aa,CDR3nt
TRBD1,TRBV6-5,TRBJ1-2,NA,14,CASSHRDRVDGYTF,TGTGCCAGCAGTCACCGGGACAGGGTAGATGGCTACACCTTC
NA,TRBV6-1,TRBJ2-7,NA,12,CASRNGALEQYF,TGTGCCAGCAGAAATGGAGCTCTAGAGCAGTACTTC
TRBD2,TRBV2,TRBJ2-2,NA,16,CASLPRGGQAGGELFF,TGTGCCAGCCTACCGCGGGGGGGCCAGGCCGGCGGGGAGCTGTTTTTT
NA,TRBV5-1,TRBJ2-2,NA,15,CASSLDGANTGELFF,TGCGCCAGCAGCTTGGACGGAGCAAACACCGGGGAGCTGTTTTTT
NA,TRBV7-5,TRBJ1-3,few,15,CARSLRGRTGNTIYF,TGTGCCAGAAGCTTAAGGGGTCGTACTGGAAACACCATATATTTT
NA,TRBV28,TRBJ2-3,NA,13,CASLQGGRDTQYF,TGTGCCAGCCTACAGGGGGGGAGGGATACGCAGTATTTT
NA,TRBV7-8,TRBJ2-7,NA,12,CASSWLHAEQYF,TGTGCCAGCAGCTGGCTACATGCCGAGCAGTACTTC
TRBD2,TRBV5-6,TRBJ2-5,NA,18,CASSLAGTGGFFGETQYF,TGTGCCAGCAGCTTGGCCGGGACGGGAGGGTTTTTCGGGGAGACCCAGTACTTC
NA,TRBV5-1,TRBJ1-1,NA,13,CASSLLGDTEAFF,TGCGCCAGCAGCTTGTTGGGGGACACTGAAGCTTTCTTT
NA,TRBV18,TRBJ2-5,once,12,CASQTGEGPQYF,TGTGCCAGCCAGACCGGAGAGGGGCCCCAGTACTTC
TRBD2,TRBV18,TRBJ2-5,NA,14,CASSPLAGEGPPYF,TGTGCCAGCTCACCTCTTGCGGGAGAGGGCCCCCCATACTTC
NA,TRBV30,TRBJ1-2,NA,14,CAWSVGLPNYGYTF,TGTGCCTGGAGTGTAGGATTGCCTAACTATGGCTACACCTTC
TRBD1,TRBV6-1,TRBJ2-3,NA,14,CASSRDRVADTQYF,TGTGCCAGCAGTAGGGACAGGGTCGCAGATACGCAGTATTTT
NA,TRBV4-1,TRBJ2-2,NA,16,CASSQSKGSIAGELFF,TGCGCCAGCAGCCAAAGTAAAGGGAGCATCGCCGGGGAGCTGTTTTTT
NA,TRBV4-1,TRBJ1-3,NA,16,CASSHRPEWGGNTIYF,TGCGCCAGCAGCCATCGACCCGAGTGGGGAGGAAACACCATATATTTT
NA,TRBV11-3,TRBJ1-1,NA,16,CASSLDLGGKNTEAFF,TGTGCCAGCAGCTTAGATCTGGGGGGCAAGAACACTGAAGCTTTCTTT
NA,TRBV6-1,TRBJ2-1,NA,13,CASSEITYNEQFF,TGTGCCAGCAGTGAAATCACCTACAATGAGCAGTTCTTC
NA,TRBV6-5,TRBJ2-1,NA,16,CASSYSSGGFYNEQFF,TGTGCCAGCAGTTACTCCTCAGGGGGGTTCTACAATGAGCAGTTCTTC
TRBD2,TRBV5-1,TRBJ2-3,NA,14,CASSLPLAGDTQYF,TGCGCCAGCAGCTTGCCCCTAGCGGGAGATACGCAGTATTTT
TRBD2,TRBV18,TRBJ2-6,NA,22,CASSPGQGAGTSGYSGANVLTF,TGTGCCAGCTCACCCGGACAGGGCGCCGGGACTAGCGGGTACTCTGGGGCCAACGTCCTGACTTTC
TRBD2,TRBV25-1,TRBJ2-7,NA,14,CASSDQRENHEQYF,TGTGCCAGCAGTGATCAGCGGGAGAATCACGAGCAGTACTTC
NA,TRBV2,TRBJ2-7,once,13,CASSEVQAGEQYF,TGTGCCAGCAGTGAAGTCCAGGCCGGCGAGCAGTACTTC
NA,TRBV6-1,TRBJ1-1,NA,15,CASSEVDSMNTEAFF,TGTGCCAGCAGTGAAGTAGACAGCATGAACACTGAAGCTTTCTTT
NA,TRBV19,TRBJ2-1,NA,15,CASSAQTRPIDEQFF,TGTGCCAGTAGTGCCCAGACTAGGCCGATCGATGAGCAGTTCTTC
NA,TRBV14,TRBJ2-3,NA,16,CASSQVPGLGTDTQYF,TGTGCCAGCAGCCAAGTACCAGGGTTGGGCACAGATACGCAGTATTTT
TRBD2,TRBV7-2,TRBJ2-7,NA,15,CASSYSGSLSYEQYF,TGTGCCAGCAGCTACAGCGGGAGTCTCTCCTACGAGCAGTACTTC